These 30 T cell receptor beta chains were all obtained from the same sample, sequenced in a study of T cell clonotyping in hematopoietic cell transplantation. This table comes from immunoSEQ multiplex PCR, and its TCRdb copy is limited to in-frame clones, with some not included. The profile shows about 7,200 clones, around 96% of them singletons. Material: PBMCs, obtained 30 days after allogeneic stem cell transplant. The receptors originated from a male patient aged 35 to 55 who had an allogeneic stem cell transplant from a related donor, so the T cells may come from the graft donor. Some clones in this sample may be carry-over from other donors' samples.

This chain links TRBV2 with TRBJ1-4; D unresolved. In germline, CDR1 is SNHLY, CDR2 FYNNEI. The CDR3 is 17 amino acids. The germline V and J ends were trimmed by 3 bases and 4 bases, with 18 bases remaining between them. CDR3 in DNA: TGTGCCAGCAGTGACCCGGGTCTTCGCTTCTATAATGAAAAACTGTTTTTT. Protein product: CASSDPGLRFYNEKLFF.

The V and J genes are TRBV9 and TRBJ2-7; TRBD2 matches at 10 bases. CDR1 SGDLS and CDR2 YYNGEE come from the germline V gene. With 4 bases clipped from V and 7 bases from J, the junction kept 11 bases outside the gene matches. The CDR3 totals 15 residues. The CDR3 coding sequence is TGTGCCAGCAGCCCTAGGACTAGCGGCCACGCGGAGCAGTACTTC. It translates to CASSPRTSGHAEQYF.

The chain uses TRBV30 and TRBJ1-2, with D unresolved. In germline, CDR1 is GTSNPN, CDR2 SVGIG (reference sequence). The CDR3 runs 13 residues. Trimming stripped 2 bases from V and 4 bases from J, with 11 bases between. The DNA for the CDR3 is TGTGCCTGGAGTTCAACCGGCTCCTATGGCTACACCTTC. It encodes CAWSSTGSYGYTF.

The chain carries TRBV7-2 and TRBJ2-3; D unresolved. The CDR3 runs to 14 residues. Germline loops: CDR1 SGHTA, CDR2 FQGNSA. V was shortened by 3 bases and J by 0 bases, with 7 bases between the two germline ends. Here the CDR3 reads CASSFWRSTDTQYF. CDR3 coding DNA: TGTGCCAGCAGCTTTTGGCGCAGCACAGATACGCAGTATTTT.

The chain carries TRBV11-2 and TRBJ2-7, with 14 bases fitting TRBD2. The germline gives CDR1 SGHAT, CDR2 FQNNGV. V dropped 5 bases and J dropped 6; count of bases not matched to a gene: 9. This CDR3 is built from 16 residues. For the CDR3, the DNA is TGTGCCAGCAGCCCTCCGGGACTAGCGGGGGCCCTCGAGCAGTACTTC. This translates into CASSPPGLAGALEQYF. Complete variable domain (other parts from reference TRBV11-2 and TRBJ2-7): EAGVAQSPRYKIIEKRQSVAFWCNPISGHATLYWYQQILGQGPKLLIQFQNNGVVDDSQLPKDRFSAERLKGVDSTLKIQPAKLEDSAVYLCASSPPGLAGALEQYFGPGTRLTVT.

DNA for the CDR3: TGTGCCAGCAGCAAACCGGGACAGGGTCGGTCGGTTGGCTACACCTTC. Translating it yields CASSKPGQGRSVGYTF. This chain uses TRBV7-2 with TRBJ1-2; TRBD1 matches at 9 bases. This CDR3 is 16 amino acids long. Per germline, CDR1 SGHTA and CDR2 FQGNSA. Trimming took 5 bases from V and 7 from J; bases not matched to a gene: 14.

The V gene is TRBV2, the J gene TRBJ2-1; perhaps TRBD1 as D (5 bases). Germline CDR1 SNHLY, CDR2 FYNNEI. V lost 7 bases and J 5 bases, leaving 15 bases between the germline ends. CDR3 size: 14 residues. Here the CDR3 reads CASTGQGWDNEQFF. CDR3 sequence (DNA): TGTGCCAGCACCGGCCAGGGATGGGACAATGAGCAGTTCTTC. Filled out from reference TRBV2 and TRBJ2-1, the complete variable domain reads EPEVTQTPSHQVTQMGQEVILRCVPISNHLYFYWYRQILGQKVEFLVSFYNNEISEKSEIFDDQFSVERPDGSNFTLKIRSTKLEDSAMYFCASTGQGWDNEQFFGPGTRLTVL.

The gene calls are TRBV6-6 and TRBJ2-2; D is uncertain. The germline V gene has CDR1 MNHNY and CDR2 SVGAGI (reference sequence). The CDR3 covers 13 residues. V was trimmed by 0 bases and J by 10 bases, leaving 9 bases between them. CDR3 in amino acids: CASSYSKGAELFF. CDR3 coding DNA: TGTGCCAGCAGTTACTCGAAGGGCGCGGAGCTGTTTTTT.

The chain carries TRBV14 and TRBJ2-3; D is possibly TRBD2 (5 bases). Trimming removed 1 base from V and 6 bases from J, with 8 bases in between. Per the germline V gene, CDR1 is SGHDN and CDR2 is FVKESK. The CDR3 totals 13 residues. This CDR3 is CASSQGTVDTQYF. CDR3 coding DNA: TGTGCCAGCAGCCAAGGGACTGTTGATACGCAGTATTTT.

The chain has TRBV19 and TRBJ2-4; 10 bases fit TRBD1. Germline V gene sequence: CDR1 LNHDA, CDR2 SQIVND (reference sequence). With V trimmed by 6 bases and J by 15 bases, 14 bases remained unmatched. The length of the CDR3 is 14 residues. The CDR3 loop is CASRPGTGASPWYF. The CDR3 region has the DNA TGTGCCAGTAGACCGGGGACAGGGGCCTCACCTTGGTACTTC. Using reference TRBV19 and TRBJ2-4 for the parts outside the CDR3, the full variable domain is DGGITQSPKYLFRKEGQNVTLSCEQNLNHDAMYWYRQDPGQGLRLIYYSQIVNDFQKGDIAEGYSVSREKKESFPLTVTSAQKNPTAFYLCASRPGTGASPWYFGAGTRLSVL.

The chain uses TRBV5-4 and TRBJ2-7, with 12 nucleotides matching TRBD1. The CDR3 has 16 residues. Germline V gene data show CDR1 as SGHNT and CDR2 as YYREEE (reference sequence). V lost 3 bases to trimming and J lost 2 bases; unmatched junction nucleotides: 6. CDR3 DNA: TGTGCCAGCAGCTCCGGGACAGGGGGCAGGACCTACGAGCAGTACTTC. Residues: CASSSGTGGRTYEQYF.

This chain links TRBV10-3 with TRBJ1-1, with 12 bases lining up with TRBD1. This CDR3 has 17 amino acids. Trimming took 2 bases from V and 6 from J; bases not matched to a gene: 10. Germline CDR1 and CDR2: ENHRY and SYGVKD. Here the CDR3 reads CAISEPRDRGHYAEAFF. In DNA, the CDR3 is TGTGCCATCAGTGAGCCCCGGGACAGGGGGCACTACGCTGAAGCTTTCTTT.

The genes are TRBV6-6 and TRBJ1-2, with TRBD1 identical over 10 bases. The CDR3 consists of 16 residues. Germline CDR1 reads MNHNY; CDR2 reads SVGAGI (reference sequence). V shed 0 bases and J 5 bases; nucleotides not matched to a gene: 6. This CDR3 is CASSYSIGQGVYGYTF. The CDR3 nucleotides read TGTGCCAGCAGTTACTCGATTGGACAGGGGGTGTATGGCTACACCTTC.

The V call is TRBV27, the J call TRBJ2-7, with 9 bases fitting TRBD1. Unmatched junction bases numbered 4, after V lost 0 bases and J lost 1 base. Germline V CDR1 and CDR2: MNHEY, SMNVEV (reference sequence). CDR3 size: 16 residues. The CDR3 is CASSLSGTGPSYEQYF. DNA of the CDR3: TGTGCCAGCAGTTTATCCGGGACAGGGCCTTCCTACGAGCAGTACTTC.

The chain recombines TRBV25-1 with TRBJ1-5; TRBD1 might be the D (5 bases). The germline CDR1 and CDR2 sequences are MGHDK and SYGVNS. The ends were cut back, 3 bases at V and 5 bases at J, with 11 bases in the middle. The CDR3 runs to 14 residues. The CDR3 sequence is CASSDWTTYQPQHF. Here the CDR3 DNA reads TGTGCCAGCAGTGATTGGACAACGTATCAGCCCCAGCATTTT.

The V and J genes are TRBV7-2 and TRBJ2-3, with no clear D. The V end lost 4 bases, the J end lost 9 bases, and 11 bases lay between the germline ends. In germline, CDR1 is SGHTA, CDR2 FQGNSA. The CDR3 totals 12 residues. CDR3 residues: CASSSPQATQYF. CDR3 DNA: TGTGCCAGCAGCTCCCCGCAGGCAACGCAGTATTTT.

The CDR3 reads CASSPAARPGEQYF. CDR3 sequence (DNA): TGCGCCAGCAGCCCAGCGGCTCGGCCGGGCGAGCAGTACTTC. The chain couples TRBV5-1 to TRBJ2-7, with D possibly matching TRBD2 (5 bases). The V end was cut by 4 bases, the J end by 6 bases, with 17 bases between. The CDR3 is 14 residues long. In germline, CDR1 is SGHRS, CDR2 YFSETQ.

The rearrangement joins TRBV7-2 to TRBJ2-3; D is perhaps TRBD2 (6 bases). Germline CDR1 SGHTA, CDR2 FQGNSA. This CDR3 is 19 amino acids long. V lost 1 base and J lost 10, with 30 bases in between. The CDR3 loop is CASSLGGGWGLPDGGAQYF. CDR3 sequence (DNA): TGTGCCAGCAGCTTAGGTGGAGGGTGGGGACTCCCAGACGGAGGGGCGCAGTATTTT.

The V call is TRBV5-1, the J call TRBJ2-3; the match to TRBD2 covers 11 bases. Trimming at V came to 6 bases and at J to 0 bases, leaving 9 bases not matched to a gene. Germline V gene lookup returns CDR1 SGHRS and CDR2 YFSETQ. This CDR3 spans 17 amino acids. The CDR3 loop is CASNPTSGVSSTDTQYF. CDR3 bases: TGCGCCAGCAACCCGACTAGCGGGGTTAGTAGCACAGATACGCAGTATTTT.

The genes are TRBV6-5 and TRBJ2-1, with D perhaps TRBD1 (6 bases). There are 15 residues in the CDR3. Trimming cost V 6 bases and J 6 bases, with 18 bases left between them. Germline assignment: CDR1 MNHEY and CDR2 SVGAGI. CDR3 in amino acids: CASRWDIYRANEQFF. DNA for the CDR3: TGTGCCAGCAGGTGGGACATCTACCGGGCCAATGAGCAGTTCTTC.

Concerning this clone: At one of its ends the junction is not consistent with the germline gene, which may arise from a read error. The chain has TRBV5-1 and TRBJ1-1; tentative D call: TRBD1 (5 bases). The CDR3 has 14 amino acids. The germline gives CDR1 SGHRS, CDR2 YFSETQ. The CDR3 DNA follows: TGCGCCAGCACCTTGGGGGGGGAATGGACTGAAGCTTTCTTT. As protein: CASTLGGEWTEAFF.

V usage is TRBV30 and J usage is TRBJ2-7; D is ambiguous. In germline, CDR1 is GTSNPN, CDR2 SVGIG (reference sequence). The V gene lost 0 bases and the J gene lost 6 bases, with 6 bases spanning the gap. This CDR3 is built from 11 residues. CDR3 coding DNA: TGTGCCTGGAGTGTCCTAGGCGAGCAGTACTTC. It specifies CAWSVLGEQYF.

The rearrangement joins TRBV19 to TRBJ2-7; possibly TRBD1 for D (6 bases). Germline V gene sequence: CDR1 LNHDA, CDR2 SQIVND (reference sequence). With 4 bases removed from V and 3 bases from J, the gap between germline ends came to 16 bases. This CDR3 is 15 amino acids long. CDR3 in DNA: TGTGCCAGTAGTACCTACACAGGGTTCATCTACGAGCAGTACTTC. It codes for CASSTYTGFIYEQYF.

This clone was seen just once. The V call is TRBV2, the J call TRBJ1-1, with D possibly matching TRBD1 (6 bases). V gave up 11 bases and J gave up 0 bases, with 13 bases separating them. Germline CDR1 and CDR2: SNHLY and FYNNEI. This CDR3 is 13 amino acids long. This chain's CDR3 is CACGGQLNTEAFF. The CDR3 nucleotides read TGTGCCTGCGGAGGACAGTTGAACACTGAAGCTTTCTTT.

The gene calls are TRBV19 and TRBJ1-2, with 7 bases identical to TRBD1. Looked up from germline, CDR1 is LNHDA and CDR2 is SQIVND (reference sequence). V gave up 2 bases and J gave up 4 bases; unmatched junction bases: 4. The CDR3 length is 14 residues. The CDR3 sequence is CASSIFGTAYGYTF. CDR3 DNA sequence: TGTGCCAGTAGTATATTCGGGACAGCCTATGGCTACACCTTC.

The V call is TRBV5-1, the J call TRBJ2-7, with TRBD2 matching 11 bases. CDR1 is SGHRS and CDR2 is YFSETQ in the germline V gene. This CDR3 is 14 amino acids long. The V segment lost 4 bases and the J segment 7 bases; nucleotides outside the gene matches: 7. CDR3 loop: CASSPGTSGREQYF. The CDR3 nucleotides read TGCGCCAGCAGCCCAGGGACTAGCGGCAGGGAGCAGTACTTC.

The chain joins TRBV5-1 to TRBJ1-1; D not resolved. Germline V gene sequence: CDR1 SGHRS, CDR2 YFSETQ. The CDR3 spans 15 residues. V was trimmed by 4 bases and J by 4 bases, leaving 17 bases between them. The CDR3 DNA follows: TGCGCCAGCAGCATAGGACCGATAAAGGGCACTGAAGCTTTCTTT. Protein sequence: CASSIGPIKGTEAFF.

The chain is built from TRBV2 and TRBJ1-4; D gene ambiguous. V gave up 8 bases and J gave up 0 bases, with 10 bases separating them. In germline, CDR1 is SNHLY, CDR2 FYNNEI. This CDR3 contains 14 residues. The CDR3 spells CASCFMATNEKLFF. The CDR3, as DNA: TGTGCCAGCTGTTTTATGGCAACTAATGAAAAACTGTTTTTT.

The chain links TRBV30 to TRBJ2-5; D unclear. V dropped 2 bases and J dropped 4 bases, with 14 bases sitting between them. The CDR3 is 14 residues long. The germline CDR1 and CDR2 sequences are GTSNPN and SVGIG (reference sequence). CDR3 in amino acids: CAWSSPYWRETQYF. The CDR3 region has the DNA TGTGCCTGGAGTTCGCCCTACTGGCGAGAGACCCAGTACTTC.

CDR3 protein: CASSPQTGENIQYF. The DNA of the CDR3 is TGTGCCAGTAGTCCGCAGACAGGGGAAAACATTCAGTACTTC. The rearrangement uses TRBV19 and TRBJ2-4, with 8 bases lining up with TRBD1. The CDR3 has 14 residues. Germline CDR1 LNHDA, CDR2 SQIVND (reference sequence). J gave up 5 bases and V 5 bases, and 5 bases lay outside the gene matches. The full variable domain, rest sourced from reference TRBV19 and TRBJ2-4, is DGGITQSPKYLFRKEGQNVTLSCEQNLNHDAMYWYRQDPGQGLRLIYYSQIVNDFQKGDIAEGYSVSREKKESFPLTVTSAQKNPTAFYLCASSPQTGENIQYFGAGTRLSVL.